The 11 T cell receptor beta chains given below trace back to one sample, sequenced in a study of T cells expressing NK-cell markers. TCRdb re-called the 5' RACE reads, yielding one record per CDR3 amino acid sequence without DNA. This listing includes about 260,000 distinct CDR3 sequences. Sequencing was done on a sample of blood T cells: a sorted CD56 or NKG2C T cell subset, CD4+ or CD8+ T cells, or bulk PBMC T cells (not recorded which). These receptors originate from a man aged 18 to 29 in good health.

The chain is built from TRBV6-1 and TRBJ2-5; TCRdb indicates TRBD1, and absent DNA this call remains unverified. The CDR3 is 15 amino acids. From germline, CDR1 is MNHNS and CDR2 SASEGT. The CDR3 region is CASSATPGRQETQYF.

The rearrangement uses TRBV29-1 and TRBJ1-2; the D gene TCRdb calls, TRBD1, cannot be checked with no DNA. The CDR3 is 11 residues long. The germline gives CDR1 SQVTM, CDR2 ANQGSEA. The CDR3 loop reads CSVEGEDGYTF.

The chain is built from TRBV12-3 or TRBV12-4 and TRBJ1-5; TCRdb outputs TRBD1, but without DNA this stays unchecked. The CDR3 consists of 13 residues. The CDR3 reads CASSFPGDQPQHF.

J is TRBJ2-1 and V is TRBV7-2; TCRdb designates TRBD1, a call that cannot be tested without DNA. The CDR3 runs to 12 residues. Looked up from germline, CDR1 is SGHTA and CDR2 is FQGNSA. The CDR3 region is CASSPQGAREFF.

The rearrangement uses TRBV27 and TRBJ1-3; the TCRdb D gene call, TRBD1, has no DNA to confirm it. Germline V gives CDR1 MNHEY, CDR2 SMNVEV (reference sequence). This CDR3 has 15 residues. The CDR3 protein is CASSQQGASGNTIYF.

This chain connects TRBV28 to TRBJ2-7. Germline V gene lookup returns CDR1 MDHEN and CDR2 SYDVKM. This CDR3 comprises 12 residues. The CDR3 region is CASRTTPLEQYF.

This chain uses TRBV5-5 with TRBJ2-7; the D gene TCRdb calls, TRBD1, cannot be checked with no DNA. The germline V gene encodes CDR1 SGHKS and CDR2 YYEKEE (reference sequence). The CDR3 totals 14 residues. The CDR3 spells CASSGQGGKYEQYF.

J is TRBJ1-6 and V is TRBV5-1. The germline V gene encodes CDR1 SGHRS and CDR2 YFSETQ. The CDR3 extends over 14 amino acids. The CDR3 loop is CASSLDQGNSPLHF.

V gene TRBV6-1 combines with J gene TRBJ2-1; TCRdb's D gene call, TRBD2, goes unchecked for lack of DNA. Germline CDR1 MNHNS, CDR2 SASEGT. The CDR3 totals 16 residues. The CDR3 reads CASSLKRAGGPIEQFF.

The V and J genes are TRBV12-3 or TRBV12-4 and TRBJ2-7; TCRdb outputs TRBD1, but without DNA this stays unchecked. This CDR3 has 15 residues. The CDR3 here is CASSRTGGFPYEQYF.

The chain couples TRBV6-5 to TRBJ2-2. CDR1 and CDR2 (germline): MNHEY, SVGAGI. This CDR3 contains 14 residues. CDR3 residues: CASSLLGDTGELFF.